This passage covers 20 T cell receptor beta chains from one sample sequenced in a study of blood T cell repertoires in COVID-19 (dated by TCRdb to 2018 to 2020). To prepare the library, the immunoSEQ multiplex PCR assay was applied. TCRdb carries this immuneACCESS record with in-frame sequences only. Its versions omit some clonotypes, under half of them owing to an unresolved V gene in the studies checked, with the rest unexplained. The sample has under 45,000 clones on record, 85% of them singletons. Roughly 5.3% of the sample comes from the top ten. The source material was peripheral blood. These receptors were taken from a man between 45 and 60 years old with active COVID-19.

This clone was detected only a few times. V is TRBV25-1 and J is TRBJ1-1; tentatively, D is TRBD1 (5 bases). Germline CDR1 is MGHDK and CDR2 is SYGVNS. The CDR3 covers 15 residues. Deletions cut 1 base from V and 5 bases from J, with 14 bases between. The CDR3 DNA is TGTGCCAGCAGTGAATCCTGGGGGGGAGGGACTGAAGCTTTCTTT. This codes for CASSESWGGGTEAFF.

CDR3 amino acids: CASSVRQGSSPLHF. CDR3 DNA: TGTGCCAGCAGCGTAAGGCAGGGGAGCTCACCCCTCCACTTT. J is TRBJ1-6 and V is TRBV9; D might be TRBD1 (6 bases). V lost 1 base and J 10 bases, leaving 12 bases between the germline ends. This CDR3 is 14 amino acids long. Germline V gives CDR1 SGDLS, CDR2 YYNGEE.

The chain links TRBV5-4 to TRBJ2-2; D is unresolved. This CDR3 is 14 amino acids long. V shed 4 bases and J shed 1 base, with 8 bases lying between them. Germline V lookup: CDR1 SGHNT, CDR2 YYREEE (reference sequence). The CDR3, as DNA: TGTGCCAGCAGCGCAAAACAGAACACCGGGGAGCTGTTTTTT. Residues: CASSAKQNTGELFF.

The CDR3: CASSFLVIGRGPNQPQHF. CDR3 bases: TGTGCCAGCAGTTTTCTAGTTATCGGCAGGGGCCCCAATCAGCCCCAGCATTTT. J is TRBJ1-5 and V is TRBV28; perhaps TRBD1 as D (6 bases). V was shortened by 3 bases and J by 3 bases, with 21 bases between the two germline ends. From germline, CDR1 is MDHEN and CDR2 SYDVKM. This CDR3 has 18 amino acids.

This chain connects TRBV6-5 to TRBJ2-7; perhaps TRBD1 as D (5 bases). CDR3 length equals 14 residues. V was shortened by 0 bases and J by 3 bases, with 9 bases between the two germline ends. The germline V gene encodes CDR1 MNHEY and CDR2 SVGAGI. CDR3 nucleotides: TGTGCCAGCAGTTACTCGATTACAGGCTACGAGCAGTACTTC. Translated: CASSYSITGYEQYF.

The rearrangement uses TRBV7-2 and TRBJ1-3, with D perhaps matching TRBD1 (5 bases). This CDR3 region has 14 residues. V lost 5 bases to trimming and J lost 7 bases, with 15 bases between them. Germline assignment: CDR1 SGHTA and CDR2 FQGNSA. Written as DNA, the CDR3 is TGTGCCAGCAGCCCCCGGGGGACGGGGAACACCATATATTTT. This gives the protein CASSPRGTGNTIYF. The entire variable domain, with the rest obtained from reference TRBV7-2 and TRBJ1-3, is as follows: GAGVSQSPSNKVTEKGKDVELRCDPISGHTALYWYRQSLGQGLEFLIYFQGNSAPDKSGLPSDRFSAERTGGSVSTLTIQRTQQEDSAVYLCASSPRGTGNTIYFGEGSWLTVV.

This clone was seen just once. The rearrangement joins TRBV2 to TRBJ1-5; D gene ambiguous. Germline CDR1 is SNHLY and CDR2 is FYNNEI. This CDR3 spans 14 amino acids. V was shortened by 4 bases and J by 1 base, with 8 bases between the two germline ends. CDR3 sequence reads: CASSGATSNQPQHF. The CDR3 nucleotides read TGTGCCAGCAGTGGGGCGACGAGCAATCAGCCCCAGCATTTT.

The chain couples TRBV19 to TRBJ1-5, with D possibly being TRBD1 (5 bases). Germline V CDR1 and CDR2: LNHDA, SQIVND (reference sequence). The length of the CDR3 is 15 residues. The germline V and J ends were trimmed by 3 bases and 9 bases, with 18 bases remaining between them. CDR3 sequence: CASSIAGTGGGPQHF. The CDR3 region has the DNA TGTGCCAGTAGTATCGCCGGGACTGGGGGGGGGCCCCAGCATTTT.

The V gene is TRBV9, the J gene TRBJ2-3, with D hard to call. The CDR3 length is 14 residues. In germline, CDR1 is SGDLS, CDR2 YYNGEE. V gave up 0 bases and J gave up 1 base, with 6 bases separating them. CDR3 sequence: CASSVVSGTDTQYF. Written as DNA, the CDR3 is TGTGCCAGCAGCGTAGTTTCGGGCACAGATACGCAGTATTTT.

This clone was seen a single time. This chain links TRBV19 with TRBJ2-7; TRBD1 matches at 8 bases. Germline trimming cut 8 bases from V and 3 bases from J; bases unmatched to any gene: 6. CDR1 and CDR2 (germline): LNHDA, SQIVND (reference sequence). The length of the CDR3 is 13 residues. The CDR3 DNA reads as TGTGCCAGTCACGACAGGGGTGACTACGAGCAGTACTTC. Translating gives CASHDRGDYEQYF.

V gene TRBV6-2 or TRBV6-3 combines with J gene TRBJ1-1; the D is unclear. This CDR3 region has 13 residues. V was trimmed by 5 bases and J by 0 bases, leaving 7 bases between them. The V gene's germline CDR1 is MNHEY and CDR2 SVGEGT. CDR3 DNA: TGTGCCAGCAGTCGGGTCCTGAACACTGAAGCTTTCTTT. Its translation: CASSRVLNTEAFF.

V is TRBV11-2 and J is TRBJ1-2, with 9 bases matching TRBD1. With V trimmed by 3 bases and J by 7 bases, 3 bases remained unmatched. CDR3 length: 13 residues. Germline-derived CDR1 and CDR2 are SGHAT and FQNNGV. As DNA, the CDR3 is TGTGCCAGCAGCTTCGACAGGGGGTTTGGCTACACCTTC. Encoded protein: CASSFDRGFGYTF.

This clone was detected a few times. The chain is built from TRBV7-2 and TRBJ2-5; weak D call: TRBD1 (5 bases). Germline assignment: CDR1 SGHTA and CDR2 FQGNSA. This CDR3 comprises 16 residues. Trimming took off 1 base at V and 2 bases at J, with 14 bases between the two ends. This CDR3 reads CASSLGSRSGQETQYF. CDR3 DNA sequence: TGTGCCAGCAGCTTAGGTTCAAGGTCAGGGCAAGAGACCCAGTACTTC.

This chain joins TRBV20-1 and TRBJ1-1; D is undetermined. There are 12 residues in the CDR3. Germline CDR1 and CDR2: DFQATT and SNEGSKA (reference sequence). The V end was cut by 3 bases, the J end by 1 base, with 6 bases between. CDR3 DNA: TGCAGTGCTAGTTCGGGGAACACTGAAGCTTTCTTT. Its translation: CSASSGNTEAFF.

The chain carries TRBV7-8 and TRBJ2-2; 8 nucleotides match TRBD2. Trimming at V came to 1 base and at J to 6 bases, leaving 7 bases not matched to a gene. The germline V gene has CDR1 SGHVS and CDR2 FQNEAQ. The CDR3 consists of 16 residues. In nucleotides, the CDR3 is TGTGCCAGCAGCTTAGGGGGAGCGGGAGAGGCCGGGGAGCTGTTTTTT. Its translation: CASSLGGAGEAGELFF.

The chain uses TRBV25-1 and TRBJ2-5; D perhaps matches TRBD2 (6 bases). The V and J ends lost 3 bases and 2 bases respectively, with 16 bases between them. CDR1 and CDR2 (germline): MGHDK, SYGVNS. The CDR3 sequence is 16 residues long. The CDR3 sequence is CASSDPGLAQQETQYF. The DNA for the CDR3 is TGTGCCAGCAGTGACCCTGGGCTAGCGCAACAAGAGACCCAGTACTTC. The variable domain in full, with the rest retrieved from reference TRBV25-1 and TRBJ2-5, is EADIYQTPRYLVIGTGKKITLECSQTMGHDKMYWYQQDPGMELHLIHYSYGVNSTEKGDLSSESTVSRIRTEHFPLTLESARPSHTSQYLCASSDPGLAQQETQYFGPGTRLLVL.

The rearrangement uses TRBV7-3 and TRBJ2-7; 10 bases align to TRBD2. The CDR3 has 16 residues. Germline V gives CDR1 SGHTA, CDR2 FQGTGA. With V trimmed by 1 base and J by 7 bases, 10 bases remained unmatched. This chain's CDR3 is CASSLSPLAGEGEQYF. DNA of the CDR3: TGTGCCAGCAGCTTAAGTCCTCTAGCGGGAGAGGGGGAGCAGTACTTC.

The sample holds one count of this clone. The chain joins TRBV18 to TRBJ2-7; D remains unclear. The CDR3 totals 12 residues. V was shortened by 3 bases and J by 6 bases, with 9 bases between the two germline ends. Germline V lookup: CDR1 KGHSH, CDR2 LQKENI. The DNA for the CDR3 is TGTGCCAGCTCACCCCTTTCGGGCGAGCAGTACTTC. Translated: CASSPLSGEQYF.

This chain links TRBV28 with TRBJ2-7; D may be TRBD2 (5 bases). Germline V CDR1 and CDR2: MDHEN, SYDVKM. The CDR3 is 15 residues long. V was shortened by 6 bases and J by 1 base, with 16 bases between the two germline ends. CDR3 coding DNA: TGTGCCAGCAGCCGTCCACCGGGAACTTCCTACGAGCAGTACTTC. This encodes CASSRPPGTSYEQYF.

The V and J genes are TRBV28 and TRBJ1-4, with no clear D. CDR1 and CDR2 (germline): MDHEN, SYDVKM. V lost 6 bases and J lost 4, with 12 bases in between. This CDR3 comprises 14 residues. Here the CDR3 DNA reads TGTGCCAGCAGGTCGGTCCGAAGTAATGAAAAACTGTTTTTT. Its translation is CASRSVRSNEKLFF.